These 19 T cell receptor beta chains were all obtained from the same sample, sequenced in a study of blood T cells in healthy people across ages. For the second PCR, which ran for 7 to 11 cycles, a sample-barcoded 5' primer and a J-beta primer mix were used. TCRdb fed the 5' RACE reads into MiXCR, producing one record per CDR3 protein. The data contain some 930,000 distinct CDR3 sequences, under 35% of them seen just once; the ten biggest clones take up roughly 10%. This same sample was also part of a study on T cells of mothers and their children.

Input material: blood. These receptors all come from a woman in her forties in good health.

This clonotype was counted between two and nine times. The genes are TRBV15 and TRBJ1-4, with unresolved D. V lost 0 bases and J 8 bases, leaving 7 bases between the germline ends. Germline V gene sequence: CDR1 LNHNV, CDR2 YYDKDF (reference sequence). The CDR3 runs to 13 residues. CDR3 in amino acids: CATSREFREKLFF. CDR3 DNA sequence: TGTGCCACCAGCAGAGAATTCCGCGAAAAACTGTTTTTT. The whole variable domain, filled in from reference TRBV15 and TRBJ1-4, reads DAMVIQNPRYQVTQFGKPVTLSCSQTLNHNVMYWYQQKSSQAPKLLFHYYDKDFNNEADTPDNFQSRRPNTSFCFLDIRSPGLGDTAMYLCATSREFREKLFFGSGTQLSVL.

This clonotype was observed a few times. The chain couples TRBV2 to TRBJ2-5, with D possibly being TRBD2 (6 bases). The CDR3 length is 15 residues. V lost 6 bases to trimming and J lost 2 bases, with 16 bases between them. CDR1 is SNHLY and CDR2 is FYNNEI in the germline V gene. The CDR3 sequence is CASRREATTQETQYF. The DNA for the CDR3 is TGTGCCAGCAGGAGGGAGGCGACGACTCAAGAGACCCAGTACTTC.

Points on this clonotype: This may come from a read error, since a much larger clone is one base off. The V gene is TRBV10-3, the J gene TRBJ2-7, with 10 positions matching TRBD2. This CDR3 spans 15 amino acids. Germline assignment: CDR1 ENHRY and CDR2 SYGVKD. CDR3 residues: CAVSDSSGGSYEQYF. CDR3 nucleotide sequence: TGTGCCGTCAGTGACTCTAGCGGGGGTTCCTACGAGCAGTACTTC.

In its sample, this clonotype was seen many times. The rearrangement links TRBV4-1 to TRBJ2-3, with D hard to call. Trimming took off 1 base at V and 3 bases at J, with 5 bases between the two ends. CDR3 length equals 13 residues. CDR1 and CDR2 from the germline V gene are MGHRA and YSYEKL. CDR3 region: CASSQGRTDTQYF. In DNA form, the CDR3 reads TGCGCCAGCAGCCAAGGGCGAACAGATACGCAGTATTTT.

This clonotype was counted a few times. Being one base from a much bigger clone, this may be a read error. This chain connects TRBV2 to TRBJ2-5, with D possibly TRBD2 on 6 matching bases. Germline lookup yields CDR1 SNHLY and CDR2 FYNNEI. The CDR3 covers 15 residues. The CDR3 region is CVSRPELASQETQYF. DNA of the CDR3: TGTGTCAGCAGACCCGAACTAGCATCCCAAGAGACCCAGTACTTC.

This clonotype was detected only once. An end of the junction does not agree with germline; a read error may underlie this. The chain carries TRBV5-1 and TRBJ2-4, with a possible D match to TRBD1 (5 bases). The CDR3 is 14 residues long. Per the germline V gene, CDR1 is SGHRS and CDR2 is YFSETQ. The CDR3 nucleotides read TGCGCCAGCAGCTTGGGGTCTGGGGCAAACATTCGGTACTTC. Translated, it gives CASSLGSGANIRYF. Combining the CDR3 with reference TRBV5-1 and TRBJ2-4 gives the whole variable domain KAGVTQTPRYLIKTRGQQVTLSCSPISGHRSVSWYQQTPGQGLQFLFEYFSETQRNKGNFPGRFSGRQFSNSRSEMNVSTLELGDSALYLCASSLGSGANIRYFGAGTRLSVL.

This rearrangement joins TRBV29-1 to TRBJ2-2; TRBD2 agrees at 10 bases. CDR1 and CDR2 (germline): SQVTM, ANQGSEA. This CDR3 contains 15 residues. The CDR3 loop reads CGFKAGGPTTGELFF. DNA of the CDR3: TGCGGCTTCAAAGCGGGGGGGCCTACCACCGGGGAGCTGTTTTTT.

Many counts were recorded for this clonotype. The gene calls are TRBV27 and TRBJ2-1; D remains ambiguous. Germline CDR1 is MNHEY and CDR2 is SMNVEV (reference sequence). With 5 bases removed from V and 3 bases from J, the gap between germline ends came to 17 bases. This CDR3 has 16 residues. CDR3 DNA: TGTGCCAGCAGTCCTTCCCCTGGGCAGCGCTACAATGAGCAGTTCTTC. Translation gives CASSPSPGQRYNEQFF.

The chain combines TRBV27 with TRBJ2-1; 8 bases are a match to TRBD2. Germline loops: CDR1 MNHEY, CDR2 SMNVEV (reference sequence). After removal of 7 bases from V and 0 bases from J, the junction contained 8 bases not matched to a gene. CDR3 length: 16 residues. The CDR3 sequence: CASTQLAGSSYNEQFF. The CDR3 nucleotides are TGTGCCAGCACTCAATTAGCGGGGAGCTCCTACAATGAGCAGTTCTTC.

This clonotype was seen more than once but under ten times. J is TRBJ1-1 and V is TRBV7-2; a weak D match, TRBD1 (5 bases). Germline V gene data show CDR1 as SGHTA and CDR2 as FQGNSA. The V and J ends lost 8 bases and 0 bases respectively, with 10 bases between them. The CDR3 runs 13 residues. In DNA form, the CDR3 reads TGTGCCAGCGTCTGGGGGATGAACACTGAAGCTTTCTTT. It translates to CASVWGMNTEAFF.

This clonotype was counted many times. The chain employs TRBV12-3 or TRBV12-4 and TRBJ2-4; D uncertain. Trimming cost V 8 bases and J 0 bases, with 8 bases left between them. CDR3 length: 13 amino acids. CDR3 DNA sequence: TGTGCCAGCTTAGGTCTAGCCAAAAACATTCAGTACTTC. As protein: CASLGLAKNIQYF.

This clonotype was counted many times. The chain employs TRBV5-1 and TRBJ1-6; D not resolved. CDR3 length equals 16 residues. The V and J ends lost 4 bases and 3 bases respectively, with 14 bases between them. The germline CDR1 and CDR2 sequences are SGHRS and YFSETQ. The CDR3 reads CASSKIRTDYNSPLHF. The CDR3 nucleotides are TGCGCCAGCAGCAAAATCCGGACGGACTATAATTCACCCCTCCACTTT.

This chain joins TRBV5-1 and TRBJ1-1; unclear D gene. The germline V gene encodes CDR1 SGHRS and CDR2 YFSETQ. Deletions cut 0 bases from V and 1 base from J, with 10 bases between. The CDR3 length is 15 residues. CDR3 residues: CASSLEGLENTEAFF. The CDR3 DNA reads TGCGCCAGCAGCTTGGAAGGGCTCGAGAACACTGAAGCTTTCTTT.

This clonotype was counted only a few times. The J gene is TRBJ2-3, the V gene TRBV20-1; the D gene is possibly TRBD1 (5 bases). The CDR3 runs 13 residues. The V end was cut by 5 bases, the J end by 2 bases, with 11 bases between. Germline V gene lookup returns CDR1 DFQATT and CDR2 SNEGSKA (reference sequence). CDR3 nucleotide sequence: TGCAGTGCTCAGGACACCTACACAGATACGCAGTATTTT. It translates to CSAQDTYTDTQYF.

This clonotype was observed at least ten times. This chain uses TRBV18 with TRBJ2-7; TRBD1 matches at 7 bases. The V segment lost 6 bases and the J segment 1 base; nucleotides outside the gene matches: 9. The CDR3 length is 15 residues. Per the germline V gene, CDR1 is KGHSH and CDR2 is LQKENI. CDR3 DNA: TGTGCCAGCTCCCCTGACAGGGACATTTCCTACGAGCAGTACTTC. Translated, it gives CASSPDRDISYEQYF.

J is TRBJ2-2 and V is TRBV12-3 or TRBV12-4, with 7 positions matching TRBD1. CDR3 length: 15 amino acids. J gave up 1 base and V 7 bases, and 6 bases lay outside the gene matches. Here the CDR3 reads CASTTRTGNTGELFF. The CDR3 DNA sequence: TGTGCCAGCACCACCCGGACAGGGAACACCGGGGAGCTGTTTTTT.

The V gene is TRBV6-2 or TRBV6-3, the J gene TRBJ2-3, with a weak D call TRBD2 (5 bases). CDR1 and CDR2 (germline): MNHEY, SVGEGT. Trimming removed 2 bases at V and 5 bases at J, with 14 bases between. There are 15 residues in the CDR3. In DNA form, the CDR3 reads TGTGCCAGCAGTTACCCGTCCGGGGAAGGAGATACGCAGTATTTT. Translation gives CASSYPSGEGDTQYF.

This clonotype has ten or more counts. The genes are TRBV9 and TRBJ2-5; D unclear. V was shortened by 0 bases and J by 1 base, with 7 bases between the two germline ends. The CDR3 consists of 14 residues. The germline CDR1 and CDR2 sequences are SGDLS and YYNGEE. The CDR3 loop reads CASSVGLLQETQYF. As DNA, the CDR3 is TGTGCCAGCAGCGTAGGACTTCTCCAAGAGACCCAGTACTTC.

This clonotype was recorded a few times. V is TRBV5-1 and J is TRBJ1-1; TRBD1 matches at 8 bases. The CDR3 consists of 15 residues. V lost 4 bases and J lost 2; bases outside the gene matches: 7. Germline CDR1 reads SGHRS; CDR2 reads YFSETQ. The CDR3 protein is CASSPRDRINTEAFF. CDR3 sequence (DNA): TGCGCCAGCAGCCCCCGGGACAGGATTAACACTGAAGCTTTCTTT.